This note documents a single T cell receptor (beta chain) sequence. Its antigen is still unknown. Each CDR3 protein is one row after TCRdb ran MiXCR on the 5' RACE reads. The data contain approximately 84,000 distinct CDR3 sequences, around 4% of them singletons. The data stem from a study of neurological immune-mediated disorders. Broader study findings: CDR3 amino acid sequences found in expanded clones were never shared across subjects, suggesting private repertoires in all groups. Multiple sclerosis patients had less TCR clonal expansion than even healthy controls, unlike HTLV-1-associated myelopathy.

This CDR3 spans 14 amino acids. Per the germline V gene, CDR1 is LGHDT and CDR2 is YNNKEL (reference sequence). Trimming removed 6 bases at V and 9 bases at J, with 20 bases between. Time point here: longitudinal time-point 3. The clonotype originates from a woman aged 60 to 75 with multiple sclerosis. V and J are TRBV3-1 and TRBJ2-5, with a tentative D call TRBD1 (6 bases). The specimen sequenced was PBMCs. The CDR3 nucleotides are TGTGCCAGCAGGGAGAACGCTCCACCAGGGGCCCAGTACTTC. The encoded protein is CASRENAPPGAQYF.